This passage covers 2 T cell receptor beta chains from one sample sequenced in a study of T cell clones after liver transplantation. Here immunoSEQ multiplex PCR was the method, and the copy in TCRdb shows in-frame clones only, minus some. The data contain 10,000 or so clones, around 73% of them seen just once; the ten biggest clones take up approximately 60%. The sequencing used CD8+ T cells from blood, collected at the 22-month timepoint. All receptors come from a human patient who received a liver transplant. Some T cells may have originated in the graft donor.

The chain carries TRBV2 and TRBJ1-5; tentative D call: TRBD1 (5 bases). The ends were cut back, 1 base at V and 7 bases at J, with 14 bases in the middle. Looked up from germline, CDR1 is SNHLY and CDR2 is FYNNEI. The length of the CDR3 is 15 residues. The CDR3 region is CASSEGGGVMQPQHF. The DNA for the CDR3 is TGTGCCAGCAGTGAAGGTGGGGGGGTTATGCAGCCCCAGCATTTT.

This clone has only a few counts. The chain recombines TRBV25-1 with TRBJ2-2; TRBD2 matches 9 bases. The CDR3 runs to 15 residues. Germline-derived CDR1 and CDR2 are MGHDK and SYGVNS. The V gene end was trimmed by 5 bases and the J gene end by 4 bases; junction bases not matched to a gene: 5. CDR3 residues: CASSKAGGGTGELFF. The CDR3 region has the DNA TGTGCCAGCAGTAAAGCGGGGGGTGGCACCGGGGAGCTGTTTTTT.